This TCR beta chain was identified during a study of cytomegalovirus exposure and HLA in healthy donors. Study findings and constraints: In an earlier analysis, productive rearrangement rates for most beta V segments clustered near 87% or 30%.

As concerns this clone: Its antigen remains unidentified.

PCR primers comprised 60 Vbeta and 13 Jbeta primers. Sequencing was performed with immunoSEQ multiplex PCR; in TCRdb, only in-frame clones are kept and a portion is missing. The sample holds some 130,000 clones, 79% seen once. The length of the CDR3 is 12 residues. Trimming pared 3 bases from V and 5 bases from J, leaving 10 bases between. Germline-derived CDR1 and CDR2 are SQVTM and ANQGSEA. The chain recombines TRBV29-1 with TRBJ1-2; D possibly corresponds to TRBD1 (6 bases). The sequenced sample was PBMCs. This receptor was taken from a young man in good health and CMV-seronegative. CDR3 amino acids: CSVEQGSYGYTF. The CDR3 DNA follows: TGCAGCGTTGAGCAGGGGTCTTATGGCTACACCTTC. Drawing the rest from reference TRBV29-1 and TRBJ1-2, the complete variable domain is SAVISQKPSRDICQRGTSLTIQCQVDSQVTMMFWYRQQPGQSLTLIATANQGSEATYESGFVIDKFPISRPNLTFSTLTVSNMSPEDSSIYLCSVEQGSYGYTFGSGTRLTVV.